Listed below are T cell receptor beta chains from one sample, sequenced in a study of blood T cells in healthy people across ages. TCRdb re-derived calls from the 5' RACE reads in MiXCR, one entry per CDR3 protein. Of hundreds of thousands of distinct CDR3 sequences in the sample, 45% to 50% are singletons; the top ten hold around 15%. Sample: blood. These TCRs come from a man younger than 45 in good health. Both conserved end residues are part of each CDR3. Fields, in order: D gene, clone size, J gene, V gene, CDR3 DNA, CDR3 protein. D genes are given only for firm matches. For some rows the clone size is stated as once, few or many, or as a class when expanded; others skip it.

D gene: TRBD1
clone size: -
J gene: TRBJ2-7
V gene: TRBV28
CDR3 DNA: TGTGCCAGCAGTCCCTCCGGACAGGTTGCCTACGAGCAGTACTTC
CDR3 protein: CASSPSGQVAYEQYF

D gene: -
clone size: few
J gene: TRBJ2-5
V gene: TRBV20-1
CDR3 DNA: TGCAGTGGCGATGCGACAAAAGAGACCCAGTACTTC
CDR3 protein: CSGDATKETQYF

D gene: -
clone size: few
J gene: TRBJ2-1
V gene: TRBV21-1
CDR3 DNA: TGTGCCAGCAGCAAAGCGGAGGTGAGGAGGGATTGGGACAATGAGCAGTTCTTC
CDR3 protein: CASSKAEVRRDWDNEQFF

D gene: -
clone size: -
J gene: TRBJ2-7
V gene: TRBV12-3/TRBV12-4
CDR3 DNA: TGTGCCGGCAGTTTCCAAGGTCCCTACGAGCAGTACTTC
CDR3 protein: CAGSFQGPYEQYF

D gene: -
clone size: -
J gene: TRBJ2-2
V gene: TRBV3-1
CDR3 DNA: TGTGCCAGCAGCCAAGAGGTCAGGCCTACCGGGGAGCTGTTTTTT
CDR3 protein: CASSQEVRPTGELFF

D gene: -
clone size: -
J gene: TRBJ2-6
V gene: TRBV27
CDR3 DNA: TGTGCCAGCACCCTGTCGTTGTACGGGGCCAACGTCCTGACTTTC
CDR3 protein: CASTLSLYGANVLTF

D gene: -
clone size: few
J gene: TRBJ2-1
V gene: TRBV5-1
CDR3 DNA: TGCGCCAGCAGCTTGGATCGAGGTAGAGCCTACAATGAGCAGTTCTTC
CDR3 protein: CASSLDRGRAYNEQFF

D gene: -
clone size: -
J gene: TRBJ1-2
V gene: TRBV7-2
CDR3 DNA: TGTGCCAGCAGCTTAGCCGGCGGTCCCTTCTATGGCTACACCTTC
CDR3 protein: CASSLAGGPFYGYTF

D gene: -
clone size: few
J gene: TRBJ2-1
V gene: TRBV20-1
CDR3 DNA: TGCAGTGCTCCAGGACGGCTCCACAATGAGCAGTTCTTC
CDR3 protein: CSAPGRLHNEQFF

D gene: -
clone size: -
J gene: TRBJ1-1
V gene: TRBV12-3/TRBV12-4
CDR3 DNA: TGTGCCAGCAGTTTTGATACAGTTGAAGCTTTCTTT
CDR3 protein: CASSFDTVEAFF

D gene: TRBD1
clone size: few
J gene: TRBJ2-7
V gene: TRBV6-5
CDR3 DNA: TGTGCCAGCAGTTACTCCAGGACAGGGGTGTACGAGCAGTACTTC
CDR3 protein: CASSYSRTGVYEQYF

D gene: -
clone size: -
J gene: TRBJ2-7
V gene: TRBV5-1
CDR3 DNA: TGCGCCAGCAGCTCTAAGTCGGACTACGAGCAGTACTTC
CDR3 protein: CASSSKSDYEQYF

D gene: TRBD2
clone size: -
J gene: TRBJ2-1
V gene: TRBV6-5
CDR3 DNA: TGTGCCAGCAAAAGGACTAGCGGGGGCAATGAGCAGTTCTTC
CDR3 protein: CASKRTSGGNEQFF

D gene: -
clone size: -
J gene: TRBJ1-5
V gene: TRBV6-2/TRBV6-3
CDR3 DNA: TGTGCCAGCAAATATCCCAATAGCAATCAGCCCCAGCATTTT
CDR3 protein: CASKYPNSNQPQHF

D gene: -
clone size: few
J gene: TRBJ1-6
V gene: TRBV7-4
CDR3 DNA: TGTGCCAGCAGCCAGACGGAGAGCTCCTATAATTCACCCCTCCACTTT
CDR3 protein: CASSQTESSYNSPLHF

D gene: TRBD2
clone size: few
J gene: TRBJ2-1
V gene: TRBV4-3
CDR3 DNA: TGCGCCAGCAGCCAACGACGGCGGGGGGTGAATGAGCAGTTCTTC
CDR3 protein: CASSQRRRGVNEQFF

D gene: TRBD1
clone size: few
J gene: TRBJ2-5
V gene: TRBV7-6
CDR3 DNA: TGTGCCAGCAGCACCGGACAGGGGGCCGGGACCCAGTACTTC
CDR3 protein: CASSTGQGAGTQYF

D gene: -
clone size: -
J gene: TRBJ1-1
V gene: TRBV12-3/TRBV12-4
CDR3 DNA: TGTGCCAGCAGTTTACTAACGGTGAACACTGAAGCTTTCTTT
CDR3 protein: CASSLLTVNTEAFF

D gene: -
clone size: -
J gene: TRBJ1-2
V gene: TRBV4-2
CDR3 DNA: TGTGCCAGCAGCCAAGAAGACTATGGCTACACCTTC
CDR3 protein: CASSQEDYGYTF

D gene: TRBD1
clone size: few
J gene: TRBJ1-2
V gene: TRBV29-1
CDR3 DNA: TGCAGCGTAAGGGGACAGGGTGTTGGCTACACCTTC
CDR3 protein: CSVRGQGVGYTF

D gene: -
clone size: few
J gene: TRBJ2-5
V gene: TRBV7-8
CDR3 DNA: TGTGCCAGCAGCTTTAGTCTCATGGAGACCCAGTACTTC
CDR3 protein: CASSFSLMETQYF

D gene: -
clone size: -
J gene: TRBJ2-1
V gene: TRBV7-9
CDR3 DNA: TGTGCCAGCAGCCAAACCGTAGATACGCAGTTCTTC
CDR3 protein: CASSQTVDTQFF

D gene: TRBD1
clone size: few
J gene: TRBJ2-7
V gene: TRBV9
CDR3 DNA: TGTGCCAGCAGCGACCGGGACAGGAGCGATGAGCAGTACTTC
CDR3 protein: CASSDRDRSDEQYF

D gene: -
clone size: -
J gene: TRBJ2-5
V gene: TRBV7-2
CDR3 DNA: TGTGCCAGCAGCTTAGTTCCCGCGAGGACTTTACAAGAGACCCAGTACTTC
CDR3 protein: CASSLVPARTLQETQYF

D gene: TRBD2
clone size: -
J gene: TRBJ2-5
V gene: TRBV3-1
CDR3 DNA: TGTGCCAGCAGCCAAGAGAGACTAGCGGGCAAAGAGACCCAGTACTTC
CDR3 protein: CASSQERLAGKETQYF

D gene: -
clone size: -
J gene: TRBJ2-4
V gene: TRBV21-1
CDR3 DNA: TGTGCCAGCAGCAAAGGGCAGGCGGGGGGGATCAAAAACATTCAGTACTTC
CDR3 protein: CASSKGQAGGIKNIQYF

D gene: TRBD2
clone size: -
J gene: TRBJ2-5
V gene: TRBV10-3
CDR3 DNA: TGTGCCATCAGTGACGGACTAGAAGAGACCCAGTACTTC
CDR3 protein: CAISDGLEETQYF

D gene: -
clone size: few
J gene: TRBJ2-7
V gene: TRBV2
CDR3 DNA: TGTGCCAGCAGCACCGGAACCTACGAGCAGTACTTC
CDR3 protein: CASSTGTYEQYF

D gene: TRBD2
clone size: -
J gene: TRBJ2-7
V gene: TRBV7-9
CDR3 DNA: TGTGCCAGCAGCCCGACTAGCGGGGGATTCTACGAGCAGTACTTC
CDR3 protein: CASSPTSGGFYEQYF

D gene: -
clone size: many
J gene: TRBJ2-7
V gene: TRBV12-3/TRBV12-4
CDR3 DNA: TGTGCCAGCAGTTTCCGCGTCGGGGAGCAGTACTTC
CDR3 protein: CASSFRVGEQYF

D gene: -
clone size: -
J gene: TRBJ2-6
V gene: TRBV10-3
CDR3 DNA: TGTGCCATCAGTGGGGACACCTCTGGGGCCAACGTCCTGACTTTC
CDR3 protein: CAISGDTSGANVLTF

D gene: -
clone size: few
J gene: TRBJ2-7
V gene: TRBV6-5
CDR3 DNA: TGTGCCAGCAGTTACGCTACAGGGAACGAGCAGTACTTC
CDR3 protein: CASSYATGNEQYF

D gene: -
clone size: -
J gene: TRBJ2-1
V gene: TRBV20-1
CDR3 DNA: TGCAGTGCTAGAGAAATTTTGGACAATGAGCAGTTCTTC
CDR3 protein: CSAREILDNEQFF

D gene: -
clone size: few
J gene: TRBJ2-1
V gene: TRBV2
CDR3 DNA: TGTGCCAGCAGTGATGACGGGAATGAGCAGTTCTTC
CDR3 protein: CASSDDGNEQFF

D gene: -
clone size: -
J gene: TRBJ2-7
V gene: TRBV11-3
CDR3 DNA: TGTGCCAGCAGCACGGAACAGGGATCCGAGCAGTACTTC
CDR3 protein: CASSTEQGSEQYF

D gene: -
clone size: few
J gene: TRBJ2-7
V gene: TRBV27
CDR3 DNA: TGTGCCAGCCGGCCAGGTGGGGGCTACGAGCAGTACTTC
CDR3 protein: CASRPGGGYEQYF

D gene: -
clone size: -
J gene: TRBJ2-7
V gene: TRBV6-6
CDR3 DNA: TGTGCCAGCAGTATTGACAGGTCCTTCTCCTACGAGCAGTACTTC
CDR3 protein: CASSIDRSFSYEQYF

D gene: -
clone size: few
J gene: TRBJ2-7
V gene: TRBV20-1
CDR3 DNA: TGCAGTGCTAGAGATCTCGGACGAGGTGCCTACGAGCAGTACTTC
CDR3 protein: CSARDLGRGAYEQYF

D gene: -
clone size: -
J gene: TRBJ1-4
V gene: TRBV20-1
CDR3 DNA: TGCAGTGCTAGCCCCAGTTTCTCTAATGAAAAACTGTTTTTT
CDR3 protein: CSASPSFSNEKLFF

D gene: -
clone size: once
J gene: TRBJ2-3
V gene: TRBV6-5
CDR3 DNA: TGTGCCAGCAGTTACGGATACAGCACAGATACGCAGTATTTT
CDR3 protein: CASSYGYSTDTQYF

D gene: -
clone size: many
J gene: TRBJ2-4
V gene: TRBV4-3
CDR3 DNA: TGCGCCAGCAGCCAAGATTCGGGGAGTAACATTCAGTACTTC
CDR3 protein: CASSQDSGSNIQYF

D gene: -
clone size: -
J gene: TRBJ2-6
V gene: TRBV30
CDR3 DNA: TGTGCGGCGGACGGGGCCAACGTCCTGACTTTC
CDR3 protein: CAADGANVLTF

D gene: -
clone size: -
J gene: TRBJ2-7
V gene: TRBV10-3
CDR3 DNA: TGTGCCACCAGTGAGGGGAGTCCGTACGAGCAGTACTTC
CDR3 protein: CATSEGSPYEQYF

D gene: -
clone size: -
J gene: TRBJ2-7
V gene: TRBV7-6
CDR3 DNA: TGTGCCAGCAGCTCACAAAGCGGATACGAGCAGTACTTC
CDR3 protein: CASSSQSGYEQYF

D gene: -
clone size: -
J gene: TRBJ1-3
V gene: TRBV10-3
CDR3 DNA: TGTGCCATCAGTGAGCCGCCTGGAAACACCATATATTTT
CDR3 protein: CAISEPPGNTIYF

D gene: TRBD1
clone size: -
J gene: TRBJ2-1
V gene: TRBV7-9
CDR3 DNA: TGTGCCAGCAGCCCTTGGACAGGGCGCAATGAGCAGTTCTTC
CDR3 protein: CASSPWTGRNEQFF

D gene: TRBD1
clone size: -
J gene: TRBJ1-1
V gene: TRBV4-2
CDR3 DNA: TGTGCCAGCAGCCAAGATCTCAACAGGGGGCTGAACACTGAAGCTTTCTTT
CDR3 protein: CASSQDLNRGLNTEAFF

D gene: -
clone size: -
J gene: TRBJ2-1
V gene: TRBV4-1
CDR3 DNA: TGCGCCAGCAGCCCTGGTTGGGTCGTAGGGTACAATGAGCAGTTCTTC
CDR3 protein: CASSPGWVVGYNEQFF

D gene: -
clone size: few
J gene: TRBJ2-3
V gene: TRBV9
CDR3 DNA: TGTGCCAGCAGCGGGACTTTTCGCACAGATACGCAGTATTTT
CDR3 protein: CASSGTFRTDTQYF

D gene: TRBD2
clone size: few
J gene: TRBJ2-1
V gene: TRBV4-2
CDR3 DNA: TGTGCCAGCAGCCAAGATACGGCGGGGGGGGTCTACAATGAGCAGTTCTTC
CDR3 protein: CASSQDTAGGVYNEQFF

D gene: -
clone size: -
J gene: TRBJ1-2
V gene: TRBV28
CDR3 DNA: TGTGCCAGCAGTTTTTCGATACAGGGTTTCCAAAACTATGGCTACACCTTC
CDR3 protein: CASSFSIQGFQNYGYTF

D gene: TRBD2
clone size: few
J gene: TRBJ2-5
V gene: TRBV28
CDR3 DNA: TGTGCCAGCAAGCTCCCCGGGACTAGCGGGGGCCAAGAGTACTTC
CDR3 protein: CASKLPGTSGGQEYF

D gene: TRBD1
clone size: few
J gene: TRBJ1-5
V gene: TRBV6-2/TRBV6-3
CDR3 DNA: TGTGCCAGCAGTGCCGAAGTACAGGGGCTCGATCAGCCCCAGCATTTT
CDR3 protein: CASSAEVQGLDQPQHF

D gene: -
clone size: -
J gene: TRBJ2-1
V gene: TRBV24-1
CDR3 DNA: TGTGCCACCAGTGCCGTAGGGCGGGGCTATGAGCAGTTCTTC
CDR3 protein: CATSAVGRGYEQFF

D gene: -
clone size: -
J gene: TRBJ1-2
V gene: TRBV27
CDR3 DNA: TGTGCCAGCAGTTGCCAGGGTTGTATTGGCTACACCTTC
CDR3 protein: CASSCQGCIGYTF

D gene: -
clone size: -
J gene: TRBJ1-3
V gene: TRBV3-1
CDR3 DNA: TGTGCCAGCAGCCAAGAGCTGATCTCTGGAAACACCATATATTTT
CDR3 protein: CASSQELISGNTIYF

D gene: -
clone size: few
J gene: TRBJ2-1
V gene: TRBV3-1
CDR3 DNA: TGTGCCAGCAGCCAAGATTGGCCGGCCGGCCTTCTAAGCTCCTACAATGAGCAGTTCTTC
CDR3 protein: CASSQDWPAGLLSSYNEQFF

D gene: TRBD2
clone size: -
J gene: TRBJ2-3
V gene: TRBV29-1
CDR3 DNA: TGCAGCGTTGATACTAGCGCAGGAACAGATACGCAGTATTTT
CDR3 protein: CSVDTSAGTDTQYF